This TCR beta chain was sequenced for a study of human T cells and chemical hapten exposure (dated by TCRdb to the early 2020s). For context, the study as a whole: For sensitization, 2% DPC in acetone was applied to a roughly 2 cm by roughly 2 cm area of upper inner arm skin. Throughout the roughly 24-week study period, patients were also given weekly therapeutic DPC doses on the scalp. Patch testing was performed on the upper back with Finn chambers containing 0.01% DPC, and the patch tests were scored after 6 days according to International Contact Dermatitis Research Group standards. Alopecia areata with under or over 50% scalp involvement, alopecia totalis and alopecia universalis were represented in the patient cohort, which was mostly female. Libraries were combined into a pool for sequencing, and differences in TCR yield between samples came mainly from small differences in library volumes within the pool. The study tracked peripheral blood TCR repertoire changes in vivo during primary and secondary sensitization to the hapten diphenylcyclopropenone (DPC) in alopecia patients. Patient blood was sampled pre-sensitization (week 0) and at 2, 6 and about 24 weeks after DPC sensitization. Around 29 alopecia patients provided blood for TCR sequencing at one to four time points (pre-sensitization, 2, 6 and 24 weeks).

This clonotype was seen repeatedly, ten times or more. This receptor's antigen is unknown. No quality values exist for individual bases; no much larger clone is one base distant. The sample's time point label, decoded: pre-sensitization, week 0. Sample treatment or condition, as interpreted from the label and publication: therapeutic diphenylcyclopropenone sensitization with weekly scalp DPC. At each patch-test visit, blood was drawn before the patch test was applied. Patients were eligible if aged 18 to 70, diagnosed with alopecia and judged suitable for DPC therapy, and pregnant patients were excluded. Total RNA was extracted from unfractionated whole blood that had been collected in Tempus Blood RNA tubes. At the junction V is shortened by 0 bases and J by 8 bases; bases outside the gene matches: 9. According to the germline V gene (reference sequence), CDR1 reads DFQATT and CDR2 reads SNEGSKA. The CDR3 contains 15 residues, cysteine and phenylalanine counted. Just CDR3 DNA is preserved here, 45 bases in frame from base 1.

Study-level results and caveats: Compared with pre-sensitization or healthy control sets, expanded TCRs formed significantly more large CDR3 similarity clusters, which is consistent with antigen-driven responses. Repeated subsampling changed both the strength of the expansion versus patch-test correlation and the threshold at which the correlation became significant. The number of PT1 expanded TCRs positively correlated with patch test score, significant at thresholds 8, 16 and 32 but not 4. DPC sensitization did not change how many TCRs were above 1 in 1000 frequency, and no evidence was found of alterations in global repertoire structure. All patients had alopecia, a presumed autoimmune disease, so their immune response might differ from that of healthy individuals.

The library relied on RACE. Sequenced using a NextSeq 500. During library preparation, unique molecular identifiers were attached to individual cDNA molecules so that TCRs could be counted quantitatively and reproducibly. Both TCR alpha and TCR beta chains were sequenced from each blood RNA sample. The paper's data handling went like this. Samples had a median of roughly 99,000 TCRs, with a range from 23,224 to 690,600. V, J and CDR3 annotation of the TCR reads was performed with the Decombinator software suite. Every sample was subsampled to the same number of TCRs (28,000) for the PS versus PT1 abundance plots. Expanded TCRs were defined as absent before sensitization and observed at least eight times at the 2-week time point. TCRdb reprocessed the public reads (quality trimming at Q25 with fastp, clone calling with MiXCR) and kept in-frame beta chains. A single entry per CDR3 protein holds the most common genes and DNA from its merged rows. The authors' filters were not applied to this entry. A total of about 60,000 distinct CDR3 sequences appear in this sample, around 11% of them only once. The top ten hold approximately 3.9% of the sample.

Recombination connected TRBV20-1 to TRBJ2-1, with TRBD2 identical over 8 junction bases. The sequences come from whole blood, collected in connection with sensitization to the hapten diphenylcyclopropenone (DPC). The clonotype originates from a woman in her forties with alopecia areata. Some clones in this sample may be carry-over from other donors' samples. The CDR3 in this case is CSARDFGRAVHEQFF. DNA sequence: TGCAGTGCTAGAGATTTCGGGAGGGCCGTACATGAGCAGTTCTTC.